This T cell receptor (beta chain) appears in the sequencing data of a study of T cell repertoires in cytomegalovirus infection. The CDR3 totals 16 residues. CDR1 SGHTA and CDR2 FQGTGA come from the germline V gene. V shed 2 bases and J 4 bases; nucleotides not matched to a gene: 4. This clonotype was recorded at least ten times. Antigen: not known. TCRdb reprocessed the reads via MiXCR and lists one record per CDR3 protein. The sample lists roughly 350,000 distinct CDR3 sequences; nearly 35% were seen once. The sequence was obtained from a human donor in good health (CMV status not recorded). Some clones in this sample may be carry-over from other donors' samples. Sequenced material: cultured PBMCs, taken from culture after CMV antigen stimulation. The chain joins TRBV7-3 to TRBJ2-1; 11 bases line up with TRBD2. For the CDR3, the DNA is TGTGCCAGCAGCTTACAGGGGACTAGCGGATACAATGAGCAGTTCTTC. Its protein product is CASSLQGTSGYNEQFF.